This T cell receptor (beta chain) is from a study of blood T cell repertoires in COVID-19. Study background: Acute and convalescent COVID-19 samples came from the United States, Italy and Spain. Sources were T cells, B-cell-depleted T cells, or PBMCs; the material itself was cDNA or gDNA.

Original methodology: Using reference gene primer amplification, nucleated cell counts were estimated. TCRdb keeps only in-frame clones here, not all; method: immunoSEQ multiplex PCR. D and trimming were read from the DNA, whereas the V and J calls and clone size are those reported in that table. The sample has about 150,000 clones, about 80% seen once. With 2 bases removed from V and 5 bases from J, the gap between germline ends came to 9 bases. The CDR3 loop spans 13 amino acids. Germline V lookup: CDR1 MDHEN, CDR2 SYDVKM. What was sequenced was peripheral blood. The TCR sequence derives from a man in his fifties or sixties with acute or convalescent COVID-19. V gene TRBV28 combines with J gene TRBJ1-2; D ambiguous. The CDR3 is CASSLRSAYGYTF. The CDR3 bases are TGTGCCAGCAGTTTAAGGAGCGCGTATGGCTACACCTTC.